Listed below are T cell receptor beta chains from one sample, sequenced in a study of graft-versus-host responses after intestinal transplantation. No cognate antigen is known for these TCRs. Repertoires were generated with immunoSEQ multiplex PCR, while TCRdb's copy carries only in-frame clones and drops some. The data contain about 110,000 clones, over 85% of them singletons. The material was unstimulated CD8+ T cells sorted from spleen or lymph node cells, obtained before intestinal transplant. The receptor set was obtained from a human donor who received an intestinal transplant. The CDR3 runs from the conserved cysteine through the conserved F or W. A D gene is named only where the DNA matches it firmly. Rows give clone size only sometimes, using once, few, many, or a class for an expanded clone.

cdr3_length,clone_size,j_call,d_call,v_call,cdr3_aa,cdr3_nt
14,NA,TRBJ2-7,TRBD2,TRBV19,CASSMASGSYEQYF,TGTGCCAGTAGTATGGCTAGCGGGAGTTACGAGCAGTACTTC
15,NA,TRBJ1-2,TRBD1,TRBV7-9,CASSDGTGGSNGYTF,TGTGCCAGCAGCGACGGGACAGGGGGCTCAAATGGCTACACCTTC
14,NA,TRBJ2-3,NA,TRBV11-3,CASSPSGNTDTQYF,TGTGCCAGCAGTCCTTCTGGTAACACAGATACGCAGTATTTT
14,NA,TRBJ2-5,TRBD1,TRBV19,CASSIGSGGETQYF,TGTGCCAGTAGTATAGGATCAGGGGGAGAGACCCAGTACTTC
12,NA,TRBJ1-2,NA,TRBV19,CASSIEGHGYTF,TGTGCCAGTAGTATCGAGGGGCATGGCTACACCTTC
16,NA,TRBJ2-3,TRBD2,TRBV10-2,CASSERGLAVTDTQYF,TGCGCCAGCAGTGAGAGGGGACTAGCGGTCACAGATACGCAGTATTTT
14,NA,TRBJ2-7,TRBD2,TRBV7-2,CASSFKTSGNEQYF,TGTGCCAGCAGCTTTAAAACTAGCGGGAACGAGCAGTACTTC
14,NA,TRBJ2-4,NA,TRBV5-1,CASTMVSAKNIQYF,TGCGCCAGCACGATGGTGTCAGCCAAAAACATTCAGTACTTC
12,NA,TRBJ2-7,NA,TRBV27,CASSPLGYEQYF,TGTGCCAGCAGTCCCTTGGGGTACGAGCAGTACTTC
13,NA,TRBJ2-4,NA,TRBV27,CASSPPAKNIQYF,TGTGCCAGCAGTCCGCCAGCCAAAAACATTCAGTACTTC
12,NA,TRBJ1-3,NA,TRBV29-1,CSVAGFGNTIYF,TGCAGCGTCGCGGGGTTTGGAAACACCATATATTTT
16,NA,TRBJ2-7,TRBD2,TRBV13,CASSLGGSGSSYEQYF,TGTGCCAGCAGCTTGGGAGGAAGCGGGAGCTCCTACGAGCAGTACTTC
13,NA,TRBJ1-4,TRBD1,TRBV7-8,CASSLAYTGGLFF,TGTGCCAGCAGCTTAGCCTACACAGGGGGGCTGTTTTTT
12,NA,TRBJ1-4,NA,TRBV30,CAWTGLNEKLFF,TGTGCCTGGACAGGGCTTAATGAAAAACTGTTTTTT
13,NA,TRBJ2-3,NA,TRBV4-1,CASSRGPPDTQYF,TGCGCCAGCAGCCGGGGACCCCCAGATACGCAGTATTTT
15,NA,TRBJ2-7,NA,TRBV2,CASPSSGTLYGEQYF,TGTGCCAGCCCATCCTCGGGGACACTTTACGGGGAGCAGTACTTC
16,NA,TRBJ2-2,NA,TRBV7-3,CASSSGPSLGTGELFF,TGTGCCAGCAGCTCGGGCCCTAGCCTCGGCACCGGGGAGCTGTTTTTT
14,NA,TRBJ2-1,NA,TRBV6-5,CASSYSGLVNEQFF,TGTGCCAGCAGTTACTCGGGGCTAGTCAATGAGCAGTTCTTC
15,NA,TRBJ2-3,NA,TRBV2,CASSPPERSTDTQYF,TGTGCCAGCAGTCCACCAGAGCGGAGCACAGATACGCAGTATTTT
14,NA,TRBJ2-7,NA,TRBV5-1,CASSLDSLSYEQYF,TGCGCCAGCAGCTTGGACAGTCTCTCCTACGAGCAGTACTTC
13,NA,TRBJ1-1,NA,TRBV18,CASSHEPNTEAFF,TGTGCCAGCTCACACGAGCCGAACACTGAAGCTTTCTTT
14,NA,TRBJ1-2,NA,TRBV13,CASSLYGDHYGYTF,TGTGCCAGCAGCTTATACGGGGACCACTATGGCTACACCTTC
17,NA,TRBJ2-2,NA,TRBV29-1,CSVGLYYLASERRGAVF,TGCAGCGTTGGTCTTTATTACCTAGCGTCGGAACGTCGGGGAGCTGTTTTT
13,NA,TRBJ2-7,NA,TRBV27,CASSFLGAYEQYF,TGTGCCAGCAGTTTCTTAGGGGCCTACGAGCAGTACTTC
12,few,TRBJ1-2,NA,TRBV5-6,CASSLGEGRYTF,TGTGCCAGCAGCTTGGGGGAGGGGCGCTACACCTTC